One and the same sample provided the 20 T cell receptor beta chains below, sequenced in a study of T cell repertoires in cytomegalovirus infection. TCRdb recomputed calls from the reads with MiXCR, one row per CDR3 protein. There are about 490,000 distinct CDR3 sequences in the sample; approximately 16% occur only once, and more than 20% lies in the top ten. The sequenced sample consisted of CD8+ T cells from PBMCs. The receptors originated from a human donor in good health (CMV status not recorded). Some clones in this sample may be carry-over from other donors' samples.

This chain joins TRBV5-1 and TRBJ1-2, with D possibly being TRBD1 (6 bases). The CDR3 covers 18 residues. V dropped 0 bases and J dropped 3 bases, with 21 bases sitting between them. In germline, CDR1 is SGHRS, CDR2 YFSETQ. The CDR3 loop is CASSLESLHYREDYGYTF. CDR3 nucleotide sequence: TGCGCCAGCAGCTTGGAAAGTCTACATTACAGGGAAGACTATGGCTACACCTTC. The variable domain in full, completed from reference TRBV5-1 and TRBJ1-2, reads KAGVTQTPRYLIKTRGQQVTLSCSPISGHRSVSWYQQTPGQGLQFLFEYFSETQRNKGNFPGRFSGRQFSNSRSEMNVSTLELGDSALYLCASSLESLHYREDYGYTFGSGTRLTVV.

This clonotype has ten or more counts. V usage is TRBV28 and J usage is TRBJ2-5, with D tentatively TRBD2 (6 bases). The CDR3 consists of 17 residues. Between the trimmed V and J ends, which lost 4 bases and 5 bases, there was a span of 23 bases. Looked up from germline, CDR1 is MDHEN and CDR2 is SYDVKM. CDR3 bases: TGTGCCAGCAGTTCTCACTCGACTAGAAACTCAGCGGAGACCCAGTACTTC. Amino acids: CASSSHSTRNSAETQYF.

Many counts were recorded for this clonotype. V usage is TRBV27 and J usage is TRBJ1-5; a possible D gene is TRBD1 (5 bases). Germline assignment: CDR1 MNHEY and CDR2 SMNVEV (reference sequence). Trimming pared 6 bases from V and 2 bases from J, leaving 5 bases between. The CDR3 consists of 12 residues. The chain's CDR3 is CASRTGNQPQHF. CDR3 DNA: TGTGCCAGCAGGACAGGCAATCAGCCCCAGCATTTT.

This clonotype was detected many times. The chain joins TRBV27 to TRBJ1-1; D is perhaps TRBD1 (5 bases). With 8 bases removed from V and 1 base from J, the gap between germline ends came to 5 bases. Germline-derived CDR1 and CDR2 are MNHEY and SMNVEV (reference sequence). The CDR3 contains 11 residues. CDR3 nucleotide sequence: TGTGCCAGCGGGGCGAACACTGAAGCTTTCTTT. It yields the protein CASGANTEAFF.

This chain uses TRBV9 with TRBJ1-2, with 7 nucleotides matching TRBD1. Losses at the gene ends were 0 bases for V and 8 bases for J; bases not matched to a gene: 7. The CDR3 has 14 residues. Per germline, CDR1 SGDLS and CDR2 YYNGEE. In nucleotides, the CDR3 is TGTGCCAGCAGCGTAGGACAGGGCGGATTCGGCTACACCTTC. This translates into CASSVGQGGFGYTF. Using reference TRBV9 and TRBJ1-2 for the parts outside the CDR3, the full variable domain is DSGVTQTPKHLITATGQRVTLRCSPRSGDLSVYWYQQSLDQGLQFLIQYYNGEERAKGNILERFSAQQFPDLHSELNLSSLELGDSALYFCASSVGQGGFGYTFGSGTRLTVV.

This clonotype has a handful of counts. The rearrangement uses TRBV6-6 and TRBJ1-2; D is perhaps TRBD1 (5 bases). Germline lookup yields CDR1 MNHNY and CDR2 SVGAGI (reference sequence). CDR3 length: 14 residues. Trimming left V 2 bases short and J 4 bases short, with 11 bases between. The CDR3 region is CASSYKTTVYGYTF. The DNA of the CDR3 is TGTGCCAGCAGTTACAAAACGACAGTCTATGGCTACACCTTC.

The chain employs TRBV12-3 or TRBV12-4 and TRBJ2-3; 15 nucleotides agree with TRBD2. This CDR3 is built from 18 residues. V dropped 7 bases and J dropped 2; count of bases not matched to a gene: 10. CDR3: CASTLAGTSGGTTDTQYF. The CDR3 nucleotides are TGTGCCAGCACTCTCGCCGGGACTAGCGGGGGGACCACAGATACGCAGTATTTT.

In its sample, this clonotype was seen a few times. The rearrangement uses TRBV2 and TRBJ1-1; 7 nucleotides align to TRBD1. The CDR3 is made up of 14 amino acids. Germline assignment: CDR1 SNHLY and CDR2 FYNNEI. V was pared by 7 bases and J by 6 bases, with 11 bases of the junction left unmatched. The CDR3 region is CASIPRGMSAEAFF. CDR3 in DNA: TGTGCCAGCATTCCCAGGGGGATGAGCGCTGAAGCTTTCTTT.

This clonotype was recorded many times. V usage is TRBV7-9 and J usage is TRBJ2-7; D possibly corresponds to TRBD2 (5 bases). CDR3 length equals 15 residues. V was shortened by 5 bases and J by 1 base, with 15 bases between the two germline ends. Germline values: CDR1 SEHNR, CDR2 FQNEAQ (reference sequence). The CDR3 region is CASSSPRTGSYEQYF. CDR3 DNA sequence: TGTGCCAGCAGCAGCCCCCGGACTGGATCCTACGAGCAGTACTTC.

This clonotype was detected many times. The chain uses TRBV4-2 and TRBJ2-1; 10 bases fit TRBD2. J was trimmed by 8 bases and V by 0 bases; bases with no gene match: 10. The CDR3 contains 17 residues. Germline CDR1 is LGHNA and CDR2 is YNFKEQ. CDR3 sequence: CASSQEDLAGEEDEQFF. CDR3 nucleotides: TGTGCCAGCAGCCAAGAGGACCTAGCGGGAGAAGAAGATGAGCAGTTCTTC.

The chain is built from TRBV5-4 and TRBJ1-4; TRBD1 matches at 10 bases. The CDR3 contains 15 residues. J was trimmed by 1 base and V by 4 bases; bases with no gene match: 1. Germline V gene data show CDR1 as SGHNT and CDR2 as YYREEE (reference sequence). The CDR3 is CASSGQGGTNEKLFF. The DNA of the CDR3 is TGTGCCAGCAGCGGACAGGGGGGAACTAATGAAAAACTGTTTTTT.

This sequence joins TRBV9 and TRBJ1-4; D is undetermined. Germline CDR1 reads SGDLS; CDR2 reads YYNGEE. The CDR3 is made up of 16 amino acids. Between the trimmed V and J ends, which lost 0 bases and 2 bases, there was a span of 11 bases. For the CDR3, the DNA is TGTGCCAGCAGCGTAGGGGAGAAGACGACTAATGAAAAACTGTTTTTT. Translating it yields CASSVGEKTTNEKLFF.

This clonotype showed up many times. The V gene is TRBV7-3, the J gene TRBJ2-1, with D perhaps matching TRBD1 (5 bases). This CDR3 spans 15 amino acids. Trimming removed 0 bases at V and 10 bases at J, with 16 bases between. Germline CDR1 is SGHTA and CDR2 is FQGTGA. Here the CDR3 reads CASSLTSQGPREQFF. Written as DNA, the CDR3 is TGTGCCAGCAGCTTAACAAGTCAGGGCCCAAGGGAGCAGTTCTTC.

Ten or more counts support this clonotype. The CDR3 sequence: CASSLVGASNEQFF. The CDR3 DNA follows: TGTGCCAGCAGCTTAGTGGGGGCGTCGAATGAGCAGTTCTTC. This chain links TRBV7-6 with TRBJ2-1; a weak D match, TRBD1 (6 bases). Germline V lookup: CDR1 SGHVS, CDR2 FNYEAQ. V lost 1 base, J lost 7 bases, and 11 bases lay in between. This CDR3 comprises 14 residues.

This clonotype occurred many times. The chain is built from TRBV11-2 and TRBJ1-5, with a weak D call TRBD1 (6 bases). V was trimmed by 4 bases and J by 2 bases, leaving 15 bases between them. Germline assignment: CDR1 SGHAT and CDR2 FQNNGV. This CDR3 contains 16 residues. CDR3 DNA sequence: TGTGCCAGCAGCTACTCCACAGGGCTGGGCAATCAGCCCCAGCATTTT. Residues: CASSYSTGLGNQPQHF.

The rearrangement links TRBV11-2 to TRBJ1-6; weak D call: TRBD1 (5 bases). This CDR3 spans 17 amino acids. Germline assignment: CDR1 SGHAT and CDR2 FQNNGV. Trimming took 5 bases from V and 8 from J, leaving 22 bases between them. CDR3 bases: TGTGCCAGCAGCGCTGGACTGGGGCCAGGGAGAGATTCACCCCTCCACTTT. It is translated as CASSAGLGPGRDSPLHF.

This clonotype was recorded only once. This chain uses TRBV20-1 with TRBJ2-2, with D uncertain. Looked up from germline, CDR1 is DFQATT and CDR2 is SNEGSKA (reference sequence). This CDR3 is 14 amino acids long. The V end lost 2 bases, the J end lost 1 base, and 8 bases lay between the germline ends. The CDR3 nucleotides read TGCAGTGCTAGACCCCCTAGGAACACCGGGGAGCTGTTTTTT. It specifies CSARPPRNTGELFF.

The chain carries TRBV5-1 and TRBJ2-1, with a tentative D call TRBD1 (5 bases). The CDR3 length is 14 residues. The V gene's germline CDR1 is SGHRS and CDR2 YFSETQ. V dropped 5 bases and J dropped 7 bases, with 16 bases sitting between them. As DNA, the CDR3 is TGCGCCAGCAGTATTGGCTCAGGGTTAAATGAGCAGTTCTTC. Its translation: CASSIGSGLNEQFF.

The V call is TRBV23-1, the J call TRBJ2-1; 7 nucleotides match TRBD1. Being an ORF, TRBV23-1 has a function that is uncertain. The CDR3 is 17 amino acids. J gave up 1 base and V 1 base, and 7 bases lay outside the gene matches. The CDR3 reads CASSQCVAGGSYNEQFF. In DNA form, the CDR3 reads TGCGCCAGCAGTCAATGTGTAGCAGGGGGATCCTACAATGAGCAGTTCTTC.

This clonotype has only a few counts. For the CDR3, the DNA is TGTGCCAGCAGTTTAACAGGAAACGCAGATACGCAGTATTTT. Translating gives CASSLTGNADTQYF. The chain combines TRBV28 with TRBJ2-3; D is possibly TRBD1 (5 bases). This CDR3 is 14 amino acids long. V was shortened by 2 bases and J by 4 bases, with 10 bases between the two germline ends. The germline V gene encodes CDR1 MDHEN and CDR2 SYDVKM.